What follows is one TCR beta chain and its context. Its antigen is currently unknown. The data were obtained in a study of yellow fever vaccine responses in identical twins. MiXCR, applied by TCRdb to the RT-PCR reads, yields one record per CDR3 protein. Among a few thousand distinct CDR3 sequences, roughly 80% were seen once, and the ten largest hold roughly 10%. Study results and caveats: Reportedly, twins' vaccine T cell responses looked partly convergent and partly personalized.

This CDR3 has 15 amino acids. Germline V gene data show CDR1 as SEHNR and CDR2 as FQNEAQ (reference sequence). Germline trimming cut 3 bases from V and 2 bases from J; bases unmatched to any gene: 3. The sequence was obtained from a female donor who received the yellow fever vaccine. The chain couples TRBV7-9 to TRBJ2-7; 11 bases map to TRBD2. The material was T cells from blood (PBMCs), unsorted or a sorted subset (not recorded which), obtained before or after yellow fever vaccination (not recorded which). CDR3 DNA: TGTGCCAGCAGCTTCGTAGCGGGAGGGCCCTACGAGCAGTACTTC. Its translation is CASSFVAGGPYEQYF. The full variable domain, in which reference TRBV7-9 and TRBJ2-7 provide the parts outside the CDR3, is DTGVSQNPRHKITKRGQNVTFRCDPISEHNRLYWYRQTLGQGPEFLTYFQNEAQLEKSRLLSDRFSAERPKGSFSTLEIQRTEQGDSAMYLCASSFVAGGPYEQYFGPGTRLTVT.